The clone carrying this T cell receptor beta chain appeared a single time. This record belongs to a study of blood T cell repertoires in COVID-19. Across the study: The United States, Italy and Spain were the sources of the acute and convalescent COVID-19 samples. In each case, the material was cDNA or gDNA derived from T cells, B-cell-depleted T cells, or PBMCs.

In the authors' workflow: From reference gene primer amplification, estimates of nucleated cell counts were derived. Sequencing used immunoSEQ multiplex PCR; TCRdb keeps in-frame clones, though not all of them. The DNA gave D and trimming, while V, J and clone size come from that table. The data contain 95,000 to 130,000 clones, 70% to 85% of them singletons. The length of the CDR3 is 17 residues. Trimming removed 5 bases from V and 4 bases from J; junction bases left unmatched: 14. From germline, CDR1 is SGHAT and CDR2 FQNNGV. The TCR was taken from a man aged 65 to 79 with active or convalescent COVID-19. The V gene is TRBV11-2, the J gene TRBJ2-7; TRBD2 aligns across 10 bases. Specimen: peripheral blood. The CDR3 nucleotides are TGTGCCAGCAGCCACAGGGGAGCTAGCGGGAGTTCTTACGAGCAGTACTTC. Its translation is CASSHRGASGSSYEQYF.